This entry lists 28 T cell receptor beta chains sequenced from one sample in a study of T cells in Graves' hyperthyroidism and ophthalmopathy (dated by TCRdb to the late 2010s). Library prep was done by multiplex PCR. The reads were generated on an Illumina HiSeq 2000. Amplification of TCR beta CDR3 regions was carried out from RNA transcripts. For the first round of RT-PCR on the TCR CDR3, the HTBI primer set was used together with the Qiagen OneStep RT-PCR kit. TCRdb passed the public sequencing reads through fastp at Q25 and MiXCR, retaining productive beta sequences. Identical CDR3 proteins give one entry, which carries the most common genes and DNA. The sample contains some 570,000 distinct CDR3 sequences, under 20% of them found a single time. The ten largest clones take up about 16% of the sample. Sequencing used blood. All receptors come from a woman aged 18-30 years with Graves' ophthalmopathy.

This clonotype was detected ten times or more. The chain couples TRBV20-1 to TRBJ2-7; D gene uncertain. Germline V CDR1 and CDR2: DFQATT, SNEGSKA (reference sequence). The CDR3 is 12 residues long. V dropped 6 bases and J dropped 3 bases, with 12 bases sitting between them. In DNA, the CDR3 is TGCAGTGCCATAACATTTTACTACGAGCAGTACTTC. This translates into CSAITFYYEQYF.

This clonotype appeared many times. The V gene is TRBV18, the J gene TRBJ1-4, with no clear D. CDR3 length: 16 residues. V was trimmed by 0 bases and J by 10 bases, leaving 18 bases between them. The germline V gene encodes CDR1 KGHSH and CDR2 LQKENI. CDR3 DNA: TGTGCCAGCTCACCACCGATAGCGGATTCCGCGGGAAAACTGTTTTTT. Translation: CASSPPIADSAGKLFF.

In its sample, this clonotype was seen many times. The CDR3 sequence is CASRPTGYAQETQYF. DNA for the CDR3: TGTGCCAGCAGACCCACAGGGTACGCTCAAGAGACCCAGTACTTC. This chain joins TRBV7-3 and TRBJ2-5; D may be TRBD1 (6 bases). This CDR3 contains 15 residues. Germline assignment: CDR1 SGHTA and CDR2 FQGTGA. With 6 bases removed from V and 2 bases from J, the gap between germline ends came to 16 bases.

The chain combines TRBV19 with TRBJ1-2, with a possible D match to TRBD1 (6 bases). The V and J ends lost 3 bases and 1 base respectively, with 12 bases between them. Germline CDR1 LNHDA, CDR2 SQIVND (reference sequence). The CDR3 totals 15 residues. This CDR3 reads CASSIGQSSNYGYTF. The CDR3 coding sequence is TGTGCCAGTAGTATCGGACAGTCAAGTAACTATGGCTACACCTTC.

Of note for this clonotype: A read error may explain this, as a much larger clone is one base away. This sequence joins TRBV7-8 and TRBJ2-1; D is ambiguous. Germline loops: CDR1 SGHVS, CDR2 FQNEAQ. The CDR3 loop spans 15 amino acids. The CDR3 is CASRLALGSYNEQFF. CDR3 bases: TGTGCCAGCAGGTTAGCCTTGGGATCCTACAATGAGCAGTTCTTC.

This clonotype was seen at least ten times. The CDR3 reads CASSFPGPNTEAFF. The DNA of the CDR3 is TGTGCCAGCAGTTTCCCAGGGCCGAACACTGAAGCTTTCTTT. The rearrangement uses TRBV12-3 or TRBV12-4 and TRBJ1-1; the D gene is possibly TRBD1 (5 bases). The CDR3 contains 14 residues. V lost 3 bases and J lost 1, with 9 bases in between.

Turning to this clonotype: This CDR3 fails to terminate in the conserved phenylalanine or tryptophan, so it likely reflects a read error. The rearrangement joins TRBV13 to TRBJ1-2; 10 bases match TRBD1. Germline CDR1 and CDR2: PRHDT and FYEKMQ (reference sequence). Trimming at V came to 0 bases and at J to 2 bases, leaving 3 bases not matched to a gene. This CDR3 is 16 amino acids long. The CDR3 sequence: CASSLGLDRGNYGYTL. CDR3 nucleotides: TGTGCCAGCAGCTTAGGCCTGGACAGGGGGAACTATGGCTACACCCTC.

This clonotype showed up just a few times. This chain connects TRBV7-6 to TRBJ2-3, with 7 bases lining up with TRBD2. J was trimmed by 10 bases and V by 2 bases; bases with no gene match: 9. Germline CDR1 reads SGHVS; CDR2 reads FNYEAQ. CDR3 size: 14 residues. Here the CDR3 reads CASSLIWAGEPQYF. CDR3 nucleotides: TGTGCCAGCAGCTTAATCTGGGCGGGAGAACCGCAGTATTTT.

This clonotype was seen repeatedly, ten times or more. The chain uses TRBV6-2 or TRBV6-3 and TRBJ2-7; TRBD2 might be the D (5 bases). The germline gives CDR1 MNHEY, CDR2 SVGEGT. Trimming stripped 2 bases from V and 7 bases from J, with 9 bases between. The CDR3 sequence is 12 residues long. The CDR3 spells CASSYVGVEQYF. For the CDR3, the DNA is TGTGCCAGCAGTTACGTCGGGGTTGAGCAGTACTTC.

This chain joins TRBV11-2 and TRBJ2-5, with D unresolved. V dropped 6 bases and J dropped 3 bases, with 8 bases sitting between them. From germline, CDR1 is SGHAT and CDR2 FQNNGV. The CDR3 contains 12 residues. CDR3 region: CASRAVEETQYF. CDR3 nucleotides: TGTGCCAGCAGGGCCGTAGAAGAGACCCAGTACTTC.

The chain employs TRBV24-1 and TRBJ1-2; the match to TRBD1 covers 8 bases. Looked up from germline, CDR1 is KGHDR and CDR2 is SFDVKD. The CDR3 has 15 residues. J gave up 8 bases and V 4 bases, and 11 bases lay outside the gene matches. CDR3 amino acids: CATSDHKTGAYGYTF. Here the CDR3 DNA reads TGTGCCACCAGTGACCATAAGACAGGGGCGTACGGCTACACCTTC.

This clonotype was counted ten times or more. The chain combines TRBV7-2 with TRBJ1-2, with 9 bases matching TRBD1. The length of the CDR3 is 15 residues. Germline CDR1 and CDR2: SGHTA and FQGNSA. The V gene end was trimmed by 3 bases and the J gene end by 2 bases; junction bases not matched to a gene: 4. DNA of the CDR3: TGTGCCAGCAGCTTCAGAGACAGGGGGAACTATGGCTACACCTTC. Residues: CASSFRDRGNYGYTF.

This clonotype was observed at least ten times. CDR3 bases: TGTGCCAGCAGTGAAGTGGTCGACAGGGGCAATGAAAAACTGTTTTTT. Encoded protein: CASSEVVDRGNEKLFF. The V gene is TRBV2, the J gene TRBJ1-4, with 8 bases that match TRBD1. With 1 base clipped from V and 5 bases from J, the junction kept 6 bases outside the gene matches. CDR1 SNHLY and CDR2 FYNNEI come from the germline V gene. The CDR3 contains 16 residues.

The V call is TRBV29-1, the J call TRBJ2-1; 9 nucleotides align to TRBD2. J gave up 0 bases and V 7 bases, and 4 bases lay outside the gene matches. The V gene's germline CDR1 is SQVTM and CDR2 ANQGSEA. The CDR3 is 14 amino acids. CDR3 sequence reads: CSAYSGSSYNEQFF. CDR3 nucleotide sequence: TGCAGCGCCTATAGCGGGAGCTCCTACAATGAGCAGTTCTTC.

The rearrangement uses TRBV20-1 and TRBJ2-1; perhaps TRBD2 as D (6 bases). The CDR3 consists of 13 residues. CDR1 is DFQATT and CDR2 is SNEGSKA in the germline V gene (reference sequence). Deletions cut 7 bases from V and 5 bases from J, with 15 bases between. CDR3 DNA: TGCAGTGGTATACCGGGAGCTCACAATGAGCAGTTCTTC. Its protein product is CSGIPGAHNEQFF.

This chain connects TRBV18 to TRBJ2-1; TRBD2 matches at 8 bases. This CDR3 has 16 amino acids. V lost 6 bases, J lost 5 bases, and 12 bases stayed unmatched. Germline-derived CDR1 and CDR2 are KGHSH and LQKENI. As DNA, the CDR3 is TGTGCCAGCTCCCCGGGGACGGGAGGGCTACACAATGAGCAGTTCTTC. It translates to CASSPGTGGLHNEQFF.

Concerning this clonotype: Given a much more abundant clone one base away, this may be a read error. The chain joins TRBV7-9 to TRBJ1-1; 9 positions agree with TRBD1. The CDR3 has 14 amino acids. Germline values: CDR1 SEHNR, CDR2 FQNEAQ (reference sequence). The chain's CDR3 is CTSSQGTGTTEAFF. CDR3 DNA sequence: TGTACCAGCAGCCAGGGGACAGGGACCACTGAAGCTTTCTTT.

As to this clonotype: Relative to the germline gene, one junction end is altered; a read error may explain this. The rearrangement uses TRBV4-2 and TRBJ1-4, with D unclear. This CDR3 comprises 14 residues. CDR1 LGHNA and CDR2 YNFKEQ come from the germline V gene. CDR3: CASSQDRPNEKLLF. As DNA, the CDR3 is TGTGCCAGCAGCCAAGATCGGCCCAATGAAAAACTGCTTTTT.

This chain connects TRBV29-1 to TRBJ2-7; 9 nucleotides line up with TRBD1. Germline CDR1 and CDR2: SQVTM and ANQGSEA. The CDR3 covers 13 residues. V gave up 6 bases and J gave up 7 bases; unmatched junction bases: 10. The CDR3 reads CSVTGQGSSEQYF. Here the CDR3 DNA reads TGCAGCGTGACGGGACAGGGTTCGTCGGAGCAGTACTTC.

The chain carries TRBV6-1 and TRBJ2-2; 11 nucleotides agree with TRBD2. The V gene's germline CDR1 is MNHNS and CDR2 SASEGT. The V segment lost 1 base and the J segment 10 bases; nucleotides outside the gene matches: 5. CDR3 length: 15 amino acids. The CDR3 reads CASSEGLAGFEELFF. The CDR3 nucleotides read TGTGCCAGCAGTGAAGGACTAGCGGGGTTTGAGGAGCTGTTTTTT.

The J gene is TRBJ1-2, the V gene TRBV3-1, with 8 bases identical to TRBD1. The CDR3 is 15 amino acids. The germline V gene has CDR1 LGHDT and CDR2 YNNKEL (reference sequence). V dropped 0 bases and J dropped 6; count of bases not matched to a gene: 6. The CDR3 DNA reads TGTGCCAGCAGCCAAGATAACCAGGGGGCGGATGGCTACACCTTC. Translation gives CASSQDNQGADGYTF.

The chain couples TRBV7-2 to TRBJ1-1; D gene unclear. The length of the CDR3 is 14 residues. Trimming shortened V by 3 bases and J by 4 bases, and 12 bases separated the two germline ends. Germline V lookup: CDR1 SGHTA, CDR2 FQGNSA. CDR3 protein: CASSFYRRSTEAFF. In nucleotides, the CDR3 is TGTGCCAGCAGCTTCTACAGAAGGTCCACTGAAGCTTTCTTT.

The CDR3 sequence is CASSDPLAGGPADTQYF. The CDR3 nucleotides read TGTGCCAGCAGCGACCCCTTAGCGGGGGGGCCCGCAGATACGCAGTATTTT. This chain links TRBV9 with TRBJ2-3, with 11 nucleotides matching TRBD2. Losses at the gene ends were 3 bases for V and 4 bases for J; bases not matched to a gene: 10. The CDR3 is 17 amino acids. Germline CDR1 SGDLS, CDR2 YYNGEE.

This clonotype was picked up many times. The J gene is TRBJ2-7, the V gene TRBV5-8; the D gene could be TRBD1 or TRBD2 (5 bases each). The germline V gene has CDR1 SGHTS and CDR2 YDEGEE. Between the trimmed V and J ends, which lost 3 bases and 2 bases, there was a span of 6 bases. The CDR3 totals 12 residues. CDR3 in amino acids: CASSWGTYEQYF. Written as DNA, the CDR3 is TGTGCCAGCAGCTGGGGGACCTACGAGCAGTACTTC.

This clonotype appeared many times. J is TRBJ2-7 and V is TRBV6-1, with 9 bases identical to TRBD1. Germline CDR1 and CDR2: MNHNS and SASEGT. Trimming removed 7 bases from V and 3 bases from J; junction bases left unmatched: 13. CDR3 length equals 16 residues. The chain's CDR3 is CASKRQGGNSYYEQYF. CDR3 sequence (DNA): TGTGCCAGCAAGCGACAGGGGGGAAATTCCTACTACGAGCAGTACTTC.

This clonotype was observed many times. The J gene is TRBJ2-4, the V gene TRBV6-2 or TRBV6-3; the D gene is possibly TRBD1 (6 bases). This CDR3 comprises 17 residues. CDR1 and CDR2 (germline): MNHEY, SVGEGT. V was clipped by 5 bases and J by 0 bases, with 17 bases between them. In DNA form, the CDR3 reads TGTGCCAGCAGTCCACGACAGGAGATTCTAGCCAAAAACATTCAGTACTTC. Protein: CASSPRQEILAKNIQYF.

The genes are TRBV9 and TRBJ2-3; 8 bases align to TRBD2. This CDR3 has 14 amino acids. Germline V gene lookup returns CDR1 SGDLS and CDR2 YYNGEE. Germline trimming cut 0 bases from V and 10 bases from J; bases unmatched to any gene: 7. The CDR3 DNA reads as TGTGCCAGCAGCGTAGGGGATAGCGGGATACCGCAGTATTTT. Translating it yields CASSVGDSGIPQYF.

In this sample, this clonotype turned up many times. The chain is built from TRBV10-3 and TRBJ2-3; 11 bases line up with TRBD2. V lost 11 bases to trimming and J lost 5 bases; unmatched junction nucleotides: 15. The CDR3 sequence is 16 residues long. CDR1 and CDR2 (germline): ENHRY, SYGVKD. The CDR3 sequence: CAAALLAGGARDTQYF. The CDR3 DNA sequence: TGTGCCGCGGCACTCCTAGCGGGAGGCGCCCGAGATACGCAGTATTTT.